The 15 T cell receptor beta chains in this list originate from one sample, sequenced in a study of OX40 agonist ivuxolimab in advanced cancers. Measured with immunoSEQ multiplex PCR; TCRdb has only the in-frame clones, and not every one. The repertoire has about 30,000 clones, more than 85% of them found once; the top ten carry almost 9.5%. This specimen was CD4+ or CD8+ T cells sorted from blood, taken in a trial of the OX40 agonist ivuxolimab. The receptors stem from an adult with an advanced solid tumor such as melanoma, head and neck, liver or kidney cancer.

CDR3 loop: CASSLADKGEKLFF. CDR3 bases: TGTGCCAGCAGCTTAGCGGACAAAGGTGAAAAACTGTTTTTT. The chain links TRBV7-8 to TRBJ1-4; TRBD1 is a possible D gene (5 bases). The CDR3 sequence is 14 residues long. Germline V lookup: CDR1 SGHVS, CDR2 FQNEAQ. Trimming removed 0 bases at V and 7 bases at J, with 9 bases between. Drawing the rest from reference TRBV7-8 and TRBJ1-4, the complete variable domain is GAGVSQSPRYKVAKRGQDVALRCDPISGHVSLFWYQQALGQGPEFLTYFQNEAQLDKSGLPSDRFFAERPEGSVSTLKIQRTQQEDSAVYLCASSLADKGEKLFFGSGTQLSVL.

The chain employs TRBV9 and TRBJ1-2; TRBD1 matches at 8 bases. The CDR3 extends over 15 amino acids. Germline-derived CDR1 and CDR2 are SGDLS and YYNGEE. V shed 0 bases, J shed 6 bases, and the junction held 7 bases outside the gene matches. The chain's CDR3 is CASSVESGGWDGYTF. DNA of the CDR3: TGTGCCAGCAGCGTAGAGTCAGGGGGCTGGGATGGCTACACCTTC.

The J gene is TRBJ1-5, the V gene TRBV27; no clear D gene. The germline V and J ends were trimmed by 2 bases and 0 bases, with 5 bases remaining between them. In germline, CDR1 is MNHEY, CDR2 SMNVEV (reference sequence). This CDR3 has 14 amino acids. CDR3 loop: CASSLSFSNQPQHF. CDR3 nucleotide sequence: TGTGCCAGCAGTTTAAGTTTTAGCAATCAGCCCCAGCATTTT.

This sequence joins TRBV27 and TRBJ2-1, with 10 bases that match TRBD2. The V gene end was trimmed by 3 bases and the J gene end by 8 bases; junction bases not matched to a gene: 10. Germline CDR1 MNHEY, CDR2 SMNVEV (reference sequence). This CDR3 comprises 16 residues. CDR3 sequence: CASSFGTSAYVDEQFF. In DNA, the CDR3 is TGTGCCAGCAGTTTTGGGACTAGCGCATACGTGGATGAGCAGTTCTTC.

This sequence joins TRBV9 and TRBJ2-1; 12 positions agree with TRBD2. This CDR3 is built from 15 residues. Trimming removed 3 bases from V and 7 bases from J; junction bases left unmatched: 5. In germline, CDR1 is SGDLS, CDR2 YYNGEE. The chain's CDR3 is CASSAGLAGTNEQFF. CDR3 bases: TGTGCCAGCAGCGCCGGACTAGCGGGGACGAATGAGCAGTTCTTC.

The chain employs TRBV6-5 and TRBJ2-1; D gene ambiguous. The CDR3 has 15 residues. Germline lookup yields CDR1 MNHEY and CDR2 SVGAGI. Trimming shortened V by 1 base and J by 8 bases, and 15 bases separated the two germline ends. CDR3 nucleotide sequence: TGTGCCAGCAGTTACTTGAGACATGGGGTACATGAGCAGTTCTTC. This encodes CASSYLRHGVHEQFF.

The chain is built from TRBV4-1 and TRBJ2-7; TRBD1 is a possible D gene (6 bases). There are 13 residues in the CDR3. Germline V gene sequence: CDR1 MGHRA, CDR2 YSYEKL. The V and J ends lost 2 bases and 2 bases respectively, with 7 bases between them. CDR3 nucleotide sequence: TGCGCCAGCAGCCAACGGACAGCCTACGAGCAGTACTTC. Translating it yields CASSQRTAYEQYF.

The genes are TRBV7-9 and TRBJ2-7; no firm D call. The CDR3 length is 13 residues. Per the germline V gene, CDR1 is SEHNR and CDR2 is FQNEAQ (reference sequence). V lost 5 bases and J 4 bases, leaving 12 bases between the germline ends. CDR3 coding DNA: TGTGCCAGCAGCCCTGTGGCTTCGTACGAGCAGTACTTC. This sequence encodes CASSPVASYEQYF.

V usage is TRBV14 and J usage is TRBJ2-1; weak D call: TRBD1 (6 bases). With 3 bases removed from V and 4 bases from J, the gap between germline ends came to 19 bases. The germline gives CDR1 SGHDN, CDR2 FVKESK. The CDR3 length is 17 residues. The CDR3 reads CASSQPGQGYRYNEQFF. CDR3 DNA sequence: TGTGCCAGCAGCCAGCCGGGACAAGGATACCGTTACAATGAGCAGTTCTTC.

CDR3 loop: CASRVSGGETQYF. CDR3 DNA: TGTGCCAGCAGGGTTAGCGGGGGAGAGACCCAGTACTTC. The chain carries TRBV7-9 and TRBJ2-5; 9 nucleotides agree with TRBD2. Per germline, CDR1 SEHNR and CDR2 FQNEAQ (reference sequence). The length of the CDR3 is 13 residues. V dropped 6 bases and J dropped 4; count of bases not matched to a gene: 3.

This CDR3 reads CASSPGLAAYYNEQFF. CDR3 DNA sequence: TGTGCCAGCTCACCGGGACTAGCGGCCTACTACAATGAGCAGTTCTTC. The V and J genes are TRBV18 and TRBJ2-1, with 11 bases that match TRBD2. V lost 3 bases and J lost 3; bases outside the gene matches: 4. CDR1 and CDR2 from the germline V gene are KGHSH and LQKENI. CDR3 size: 16 residues. Looking up the rest from reference TRBV18 and TRBJ2-1 gives the full variable domain: NAGVMQNPRHLVRRRGQEARLRCSPMKGHSHVYWYRQLPEEGLKFMVYLQKENIIDESGMPKERFSAEFPKEGPSILRIQQVVRGDSAAYFCASSPGLAAYYNEQFFGPGTRLTVL.

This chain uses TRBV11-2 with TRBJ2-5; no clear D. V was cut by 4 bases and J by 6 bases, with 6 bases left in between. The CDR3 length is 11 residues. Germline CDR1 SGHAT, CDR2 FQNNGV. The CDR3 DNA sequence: TGTGCCAGCAGCTCCCTTCAGACCCAGTACTTC. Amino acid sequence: CASSSLQTQYF.

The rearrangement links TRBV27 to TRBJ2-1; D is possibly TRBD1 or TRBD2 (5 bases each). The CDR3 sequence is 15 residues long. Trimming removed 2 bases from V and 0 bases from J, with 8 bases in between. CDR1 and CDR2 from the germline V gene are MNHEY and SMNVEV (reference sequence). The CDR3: CASSLEGSSYNEQFF. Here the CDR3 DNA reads TGTGCCAGCAGTTTAGAGGGGAGCTCCTACAATGAGCAGTTCTTC.

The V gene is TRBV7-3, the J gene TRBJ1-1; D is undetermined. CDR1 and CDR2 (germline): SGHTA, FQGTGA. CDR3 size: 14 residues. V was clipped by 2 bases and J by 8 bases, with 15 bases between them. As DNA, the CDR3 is TGTGCCAGCAGCTTAGGGATTGGTGCCTCCGAAGCTTTCTTT. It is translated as CASSLGIGASEAFF.

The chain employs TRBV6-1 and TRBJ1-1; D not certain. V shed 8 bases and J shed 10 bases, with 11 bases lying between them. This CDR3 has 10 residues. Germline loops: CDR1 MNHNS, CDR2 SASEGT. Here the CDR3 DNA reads TGTGCCAGCGTGATAGACCGAGCTTTCTTT. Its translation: CASVIDRAFF.